This T cell receptor beta chain was found in a study of blood T cell repertoires in COVID-19. The assay was immunoSEQ multiplex PCR, and TCRdb's table has in-frame clones only and misses some. The sample lists roughly 170,000 clones, about 84% occurring once. This clone occurred once. This CDR3 region has 15 residues. Germline CDR1 reads SGHRS; CDR2 reads YFSETQ. V was pared by 4 bases and J by 0 bases, with 11 bases between. This receptor was obtained from a human donor in a cohort sampled during active COVID-19. The V call is TRBV5-1, the J call TRBJ2-1, with a possible D match to TRBD1 (6 bases). The sequenced sample was peripheral blood. CDR3 sequence (DNA): TGCGCCAGCAGCGGTACGGACAGCTCCTACAATGAGCAGTTCTTC. Protein: CASSGTDSSYNEQFF.